This record looks at one T cell receptor (beta chain) sequence and its context. The source of the sample is a study of blood T cell repertoires in COVID-19. Background on the study: The United States, Italy and Spain were the sources of the acute and convalescent COVID-19 samples. Sources were T cells, B-cell-depleted T cells, or PBMCs; the material itself was cDNA or gDNA.

CDR3 length: 16 amino acids. Trimming stripped 5 bases from V and 4 bases from J, with 18 bases between. Germline assignment: CDR1 SGHVS and CDR2 FNYEAQ. It was during active infection that Seattle patients were enrolled and then longitudinally followed. Authors' methods: Nucleated cell counts were estimated from reference gene primer amplification. The data were produced by immunoSEQ multiplex PCR, yet TCRdb's version contains in-frame clones alone and is incomplete. The DNA gave D and trimming, while V, J and clone size come from that table. Altogether 540,000 or so clones are present, around nine tenths being singletons, with the ten largest covering less than 9%.

This chain links TRBV7-6 with TRBJ1-3, with D maybe TRBD1 (5 bases). The clonotype originates from a woman between 50 and 59 years old with COVID-19, enrolled during active disease. Source material: peripheral blood. CDR3 sequence (DNA): TGTGCCAGCAGCGTTCGGGGGGGGTTCATCGGAAACACCATATATTTT. Encoded protein: CASSVRGGFIGNTIYF.